Presented here are 23 T cell receptor beta chains from one specimen sequenced in a study of blood T cell repertoires in COVID-19. Profiled with immunoSEQ multiplex PCR; TCRdb holds only in-frame clones, not every one. In the table there are 150,000 to 200,000 clones, around 90% of which are singletons. The sequencing input was peripheral blood. These receptor sequences come from a man aged 35 to 55 with active or convalescent COVID-19.

This chain joins TRBV19 and TRBJ1-2; D is unresolved. The CDR3 is 14 residues long. Germline V gives CDR1 LNHDA, CDR2 SQIVND (reference sequence). V lost 1 base to trimming and J lost 2 bases, with 8 bases between them. As DNA, the CDR3 is TGTGCCAGTAGTATAGGTGGCAGGAACTATGGCTACACCTTC. Amino acids: CASSIGGRNYGYTF.

This clone was seen only once. Here the CDR3 DNA reads TGTGCCAGTAGTATAGAGTGGCAGGATAATCAGCCCCAGCATTTT. This gives the protein CASSIEWQDNQPQHF. This chain uses TRBV19 with TRBJ1-5, with D hard to call. Trimming left V 0 bases short and J 4 bases short, with 10 bases between. This CDR3 has 15 residues. Germline CDR1 LNHDA, CDR2 SQIVND (reference sequence).

This chain connects TRBV3-1 (or the pseudogene TRBV3-2) to TRBJ2-1; D is perhaps TRBD1 (7 bases). This CDR3 comprises 15 residues. Germline CDR1 LGHDT, CDR2 YNNKEL (reference sequence). V was pared by 3 bases and J by 2 bases, with 11 bases between. The CDR3 sequence is CASSQFRGAYNEQFF. For the CDR3, the DNA is TGTGCCAGCAGCCAGTTCAGGGGGGCCTACAATGAGCAGTTCTTC.

The gene calls are TRBV6-1 and TRBJ1-1; D remains ambiguous. The germline V and J ends were trimmed by 2 bases and 8 bases, with 9 bases remaining between them. The germline CDR1 and CDR2 sequences are MNHNS and SASEGT. The CDR3 has 12 amino acids. CDR3 region: CASSEQALEAFF. The CDR3 DNA reads TGTGCCAGCAGTGAACAGGCCTTAGAAGCTTTCTTT.

The V and J genes are TRBV28 and TRBJ2-1, with 10 bases matching TRBD2. CDR1 MDHEN and CDR2 SYDVKM come from the germline V gene. This CDR3 contains 15 residues. With 7 bases clipped from V and 6 bases from J, the junction kept 9 bases outside the gene matches. CDR3 nucleotides: TGTGCCAGCAATGTCGAGGGACTAGCGAGCAATGAGCAGTTCTTC. Translated, it gives CASNVEGLASNEQFF.

This CDR3 is CASRRGVQETQYF. CDR3 DNA sequence: TGTGCCAGCAGGCGGGGGGTTCAAGAGACCCAGTACTTC. The chain is built from TRBV28 and TRBJ2-5, with 8 bases that match TRBD2. Germline loops: CDR1 MDHEN, CDR2 SYDVKM. CDR3 length: 13 amino acids. The V gene end was trimmed by 6 bases and the J gene end by 2 bases; junction bases not matched to a gene: 2.

The CDR3 DNA reads TGTGCCAGCAGTTCGGACAGGGGGCGGTCTCAGCCCCAGCATTTT. This translates into CASSSDRGRSQPQHF. The J gene is TRBJ1-5, the V gene TRBV2; 11 nucleotides match TRBD1. V lost 5 bases, J lost 6 bases, and 6 bases stayed unmatched. The germline V gene has CDR1 SNHLY and CDR2 FYNNEI. The CDR3 loop spans 15 amino acids.

J is TRBJ2-4 and V is TRBV7-9; 7 bases are a match to TRBD2. The germline V gene encodes CDR1 SEHNR and CDR2 FQNEAQ (reference sequence). CDR3 length: 15 amino acids. With V trimmed by 5 bases and J by 1 base, 5 bases remained unmatched. CDR3 in amino acids: CASSPFGGAKNIQYF. The CDR3 DNA sequence: TGTGCCAGCAGCCCCTTCGGGGGGGCCAAAAACATTCAGTACTTC.

V is TRBV4-3 and J is TRBJ2-1; no firm D call. The CDR3 length is 16 residues. CDR1 is LGHNA, CDR2 YSLEER, per germline. Trimming removed 0 bases from V and 5 bases from J, with 14 bases in between. The chain's CDR3 is CASSQDLNSHNNEQFF. CDR3 nucleotide sequence: TGCGCCAGCAGCCAAGATCTCAACAGTCACAACAATGAGCAGTTCTTC.

The V call is TRBV28, the J call TRBJ2-2; D might be TRBD2 (6 bases). The CDR3 extends over 14 amino acids. From germline, CDR1 is MDHEN and CDR2 SYDVKM. The V gene lost 7 bases and the J gene lost 4 bases, with 13 bases spanning the gap. This CDR3 is CASKRDSITGELFF. CDR3 nucleotides: TGTGCCAGCAAACGGGACTCAATCACCGGGGAGCTGTTTTTT.

This clone has a handful of counts. CDR3 sequence (DNA): TGTGCCTGGAGTGGCAGGGGCACGTACCCTGGCTACACCTTC. Its translation is CAWSGRGTYPGYTF. V is TRBV30 and J is TRBJ1-2, with D perhaps matching TRBD1 (6 bases). There are 14 residues in the CDR3. Trimming took 1 base from V and 7 from J, leaving 16 bases between them. Germline V gene lookup returns CDR1 GTSNPN and CDR2 SVGIG (reference sequence).

The gene calls are TRBV7-9 and TRBJ2-3; 8 positions match TRBD2. The CDR3 loop spans 18 amino acids. J was trimmed by 0 bases and V by 5 bases; bases with no gene match: 13. Germline CDR1 SEHNR, CDR2 FQNEAQ (reference sequence). The CDR3 sequence is CASSPQRGFRLSTDTQYF. CDR3 nucleotides: TGTGCCAGCAGCCCACAGCGGGGGTTTAGATTAAGCACAGATACGCAGTATTTT.

This clone was detected once. The V gene is TRBV7-9, the J gene TRBJ2-6; D is perhaps TRBD1 (6 bases). The germline gives CDR1 SEHNR, CDR2 FQNEAQ (reference sequence). CDR3 size: 16 residues. V was clipped by 5 bases and J by 2 bases, with 13 bases between them. This CDR3 is CASSAPGATGANVLTF. In nucleotides, the CDR3 is TGTGCCAGCAGCGCCCCAGGGGCCACTGGGGCCAACGTCCTGACTTTC. Variable domain in full (rest from reference TRBV7-9 and TRBJ2-6): DTGVSQNPRHKITKRGQNVTFRCDPISEHNRLYWYRQTLGQGPEFLTYFQNEAQLEKSRLLSDRFSAERPKGSFSTLEIQRTEQGDSAMYLCASSAPGATGANVLTFGAGSRLTVL.

CDR3 protein: CASSRETGWTADTQYF. The CDR3 region has the DNA TGTGCCAGCTCACGCGAGACAGGGTGGACCGCAGATACGCAGTATTTT. The rearrangement joins TRBV18 to TRBJ2-3; 7 bases line up with TRBD1. The CDR3 totals 16 residues. The germline CDR1 and CDR2 sequences are KGHSH and LQKENI. With 4 bases clipped from V and 4 bases from J, the junction kept 11 bases outside the gene matches. The full variable domain, rest sourced from reference TRBV18 and TRBJ2-3, is NAGVMQNPRHLVRRRGQEARLRCSPMKGHSHVYWYRQLPEEGLKFMVYLQKENIIDESGMPKERFSAEFPKEGPSILRIQQVVRGDSAAYFCASSRETGWTADTQYFGPGTRLTVL.

The chain links TRBV2 to TRBJ1-6; TRBD1 aligns across 9 bases. V trimming: 10 bases; J trimming: 9 bases; junction bases outside the gene matches: 7. Looked up from germline, CDR1 is SNHLY and CDR2 is FYNNEI. The CDR3 has 13 amino acids. CDR3 loop: CATGQGSSSPLHF. The CDR3 bases are TGTGCCACCGGACAGGGGTCCAGTTCACCCCTCCACTTT.

Of note for this clone: It may be a read error: a sequence one base away is much more abundant. The V call is TRBV6-5, the J call TRBJ1-2, with 7 bases that match TRBD1. CDR3 size: 12 residues. With 6 bases clipped from V and 7 bases from J, the junction kept 5 bases outside the gene matches. The germline V gene encodes CDR1 MNHEY and CDR2 SVGAGI. The CDR3 nucleotides are TGTGCCAGCAGACAGGGGACCTTTGGCTACACCTTC. Translated, it gives CASRQGTFGYTF.

This clone occurred once. V gene TRBV28 combines with J gene TRBJ2-3; 9 bases are a match to TRBD1. The CDR3 is 14 residues long. Trimming took 7 bases from V and 4 from J; bases not matched to a gene: 6. CDR1 MDHEN and CDR2 SYDVKM come from the germline V gene. Here the CDR3 DNA reads TGTGCCAGCACACCGGGACAGGGCCCAGATACGCAGTATTTT. It yields the protein CASTPGQGPDTQYF.

The chain couples TRBV18 to TRBJ1-1; 9 bases agree with TRBD1. With V trimmed by 3 bases and J by 4 bases, 3 bases remained unmatched. Germline-derived CDR1 and CDR2 are KGHSH and LQKENI. The CDR3 sequence is 14 residues long. CDR3 nucleotides: TGTGCCAGCTCACCGGGACAGGGTCCCACTGAAGCTTTCTTT. This codes for CASSPGQGPTEAFF.

The V gene is TRBV23-1, the J gene TRBJ2-7, with TRBD1 as a possible D gene (5 bases). TRBV23-1 is assigned to the ORF class and has an uncertain function. Trimming left V 2 bases short and J 1 base short, with 21 bases between. The CDR3 has 18 amino acids. The CDR3 DNA reads TGCGCCAGCAGTCAAATCCGATTGCCCCGGCAGGGATCCTACGAGCAGTACTTC. This encodes CASSQIRLPRQGSYEQYF.

The chain combines TRBV5-4 with TRBJ2-7, with 9 bases matching TRBD1. Germline V gene sequence: CDR1 SGHNT, CDR2 YYREEE (reference sequence). CDR3 length: 14 residues. V shed 2 bases, J shed 1 base, and the junction held 1 base outside the gene matches. This CDR3 reads CASSLQGASYEQYF. The CDR3 bases are TGTGCCAGCAGCTTACAGGGGGCTTCCTACGAGCAGTACTTC. Looking up the rest from reference TRBV5-4 and TRBJ2-7 gives the full variable domain: ETGVTQSPTHLIKTRGQQVTLRCSSQSGHNTVSWYQQALGQGPQFIFQYYREEENGRGNFPPRFSGLQFPNYSSELNVNALELDDSALYLCASSLQGASYEQYFGPGTRLTVT.

This chain connects TRBV2 to TRBJ2-3, with D perhaps TRBD2 (7 bases). CDR1 and CDR2 (germline): SNHLY, FYNNEI. Trimming took 2 bases from V and 3 from J, leaving 12 bases between them. The CDR3 has 15 residues. Here the CDR3 reads CASSEQGRGTDTQYF. The DNA for the CDR3 is TGTGCCAGCAGTGAACAGGGGCGGGGGACAGATACGCAGTATTTT.

The gene calls are TRBV19 and TRBJ2-2, with TRBD1 matching 9 bases. Germline V gene lookup returns CDR1 LNHDA and CDR2 SQIVND (reference sequence). V was clipped by 5 bases and J by 4 bases; unmatched bases: 8. The CDR3 is made up of 16 amino acids. The CDR3 loop is CASSPPGQGFTGELFF. Here the CDR3 DNA reads TGTGCCAGTAGTCCGCCGGGACAGGGATTCACCGGGGAGCTGTTTTTT.

This rearrangement joins TRBV7-8 to TRBJ1-3; the match to TRBD1 covers 9 bases. This CDR3 has 14 residues. After removal of 3 bases from V and 8 bases from J, the junction contained 5 bases not matched to a gene. From germline, CDR1 is SGHVS and CDR2 FQNEAQ. The CDR3 nucleotides read TGTGCCAGCAGCTTGAGGGGACAGGGAGACACCATATATTTT. The encoded protein is CASSLRGQGDTIYF.